Below, 3 T cell receptor beta chains from the same sample are listed, as sequenced in a study of shared clonotypes between healthy human individuals. Clones were sequenced by immunoSEQ multiplex PCR, and TCRdb holds only the in-frame ones, with some missing. Of roughly 1.4 million clones detected, just under 99% appear once; the ten largest clones hold about 0.4%. Sequencing was carried out using naive CD4+ T cells sorted from blood. Subset meaning: CD45RA+ positively selected. These receptors were obtained from a man younger than 40 in good health.

The count of this clone is one. The V and J genes are TRBV5-1 and TRBJ2-2; 11 positions match TRBD2. CDR3 length: 16 amino acids. V lost 4 bases to trimming and J lost 6 bases; unmatched junction nucleotides: 8. Germline assignment: CDR1 SGHRS and CDR2 YFSETQ. The CDR3, as DNA: TGCGCCAGCAGCGTCTCGCCTAGCGGGAGGTCCGGGGAGCTGTTTTTT. It specifies CASSVSPSGRSGELFF.

The chain couples TRBV7-9 to TRBJ2-1; the match to TRBD2 covers 7 bases. The germline V gene has CDR1 SEHNR and CDR2 FQNEAQ (reference sequence). V was clipped by 0 bases and J by 9 bases; unmatched bases: 2. CDR3 length equals 13 residues. The CDR3 DNA is TGTGCCAGCAGCTTAGCGACTAGCACTGAGCAGTTCTTC. Protein: CASSLATSTEQFF.

The genes are TRBV6-5 and TRBJ2-7, with D hard to call. The germline CDR1 and CDR2 sequences are MNHEY and SVGAGI. There are 11 residues in the CDR3. The V gene lost 2 bases and the J gene lost 2 bases, with 1 base spanning the gap. This chain's CDR3 is CASSYPYEQYF. The DNA of the CDR3 is TGTGCCAGCAGTTACCCCTACGAGCAGTACTTC.